Each of the 3 T cell receptor beta chains below was sequenced from the same sample in a study of T cell changes during pregnancy in multiple sclerosis. Assay: immunoSEQ multiplex PCR; the TCRdb copy retains only in-frame clones and omits some. This table holds 50,000 to 60,000 clones, about nine tenths found once. Sample: CD4+ T cells from peripheral blood mononuclear cells, taken in the second trimester of pregnancy. These receptors were taken from a female donor with multiple sclerosis, enrolled in a pregnancy study.

CDR3 sequence: CASSFRRTSGGAGTDTQYF. CDR3 nucleotides: TGTGCCAGCAGCTTCCGAAGGACTAGCGGGGGGGCTGGGACAGATACGCAGTATTTT. V usage is TRBV5-4 and J usage is TRBJ2-3, with 15 bases matching TRBD2. CDR1 SGHNT and CDR2 YYREEE come from the germline V gene (reference sequence). The CDR3 consists of 19 residues. V trimming: 2 bases; J trimming: 3 bases; junction bases outside the gene matches: 10.

CDR3 amino acids: CANPRICGNTIYF. For the CDR3, the DNA is TGTGCCAACCCCAGGATTTGTGGAAACACCATATATTTT. The chain couples TRBV27 to TRBJ1-3; D uncertain. The CDR3 runs to 13 residues. V was cut by 10 bases and J by 3 bases, with 13 bases left in between. Germline V gene data show CDR1 as MNHEY and CDR2 as SMNVEV (reference sequence).

The V call is TRBV4-1, the J call TRBJ1-1; possibly TRBD1 for D (5 bases). This CDR3 has 15 amino acids. V lost 0 bases and J 6 bases, leaving 14 bases between the germline ends. CDR1 and CDR2 (germline): MGHRA, YSYEKL. The CDR3 nucleotides are TGCGCCAGCAGCCAAGATTGGGTCATACAGGCTGAAGCTTTCTTT. Its protein is CASSQDWVIQAEAFF.